The 20 T cell receptor beta chains presented below share a single source sample, sequenced in a study of OX40 agonist ivuxolimab in advanced cancers. TCRdb's table, derived via immunoSEQ multiplex PCR, lists solely in-frame clones and lacks some. The repertoire holds 60,000 to 70,000 clones, with roughly 87% as singletons. The sample here was CD4+ or CD8+ T cells sorted from blood, taken in a trial of the OX40 agonist ivuxolimab. Source of these receptors: an adult with an advanced solid tumor such as melanoma, head and neck, liver or kidney cancer.

The genes are TRBV9 and TRBJ2-1; 9 bases are shared with TRBD1. The CDR3 is made up of 18 amino acids. Germline-derived CDR1 and CDR2 are SGDLS and YYNGEE. The V gene end was trimmed by 3 bases and the J gene end by 9 bases; junction bases not matched to a gene: 19. The CDR3 protein is CASSEEPTWGTGRIEQFF. The CDR3 DNA follows: TGTGCCAGCAGCGAGGAGCCAACATGGGGGACAGGGAGGATTGAGCAGTTCTTC.

The J gene is TRBJ2-3, the V gene TRBV4-1, with 9 bases lining up with TRBD1. The CDR3 covers 15 residues. Unmatched junction bases numbered 7, after V lost 5 bases and J lost 4 bases. In germline, CDR1 is MGHRA, CDR2 YSYEKL. CDR3 nucleotides: TGCGCCAGCAGCTTGGGACAGGGACGTGCAGATACGCAGTATTTT. Translating gives CASSLGQGRADTQYF.

The V gene is TRBV4-3, the J gene TRBJ2-7; D is undetermined. V was clipped by 3 bases and J by 5 bases, with 17 bases between them. Germline CDR1 LGHNA, CDR2 YSLEER. CDR3 length: 15 residues. CDR3 nucleotide sequence: TGCGCCAGCAGCCACCAACCCGCAGGTGGGGACGAGCAGTACTTC. It specifies CASSHQPAGGDEQYF.

The V gene is TRBV7-2, the J gene TRBJ1-5; TRBD1 might be the D (5 bases). V was trimmed by 5 bases and J by 5 bases, leaving 10 bases between them. CDR1 is SGHTA and CDR2 is FQGNSA in the germline V gene. There are 13 residues in the CDR3. In DNA form, the CDR3 reads TGTGCCAGCAGCACAGGAAAAGATCAGCCCCAGCATTTT. It encodes CASSTGKDQPQHF.

The gene calls are TRBV5-6 and TRBJ1-1; tentatively, D is TRBD1 (5 bases). The CDR3 runs to 14 residues. Germline CDR1 SGHDT, CDR2 YYEEEE. Trimming shortened V by 5 bases and J by 1 base, and 12 bases separated the two germline ends. DNA for the CDR3: TGTGCCAGCAGGGCCGGGACGGCGAACACTGAAGCTTTCTTT. This sequence encodes CASRAGTANTEAFF.

The V and J genes are TRBV7-9 and TRBJ1-4; TRBD1 might be the D (5 bases). Germline CDR1 SEHNR, CDR2 FQNEAQ (reference sequence). V gave up 1 base and J gave up 8 bases, with 14 bases separating them. The CDR3 has 15 amino acids. In DNA form, the CDR3 reads TGTGCCAGCAGCTTAGAGGGGACGGTCGAGGAAAAACTGTTTTTT. This translates into CASSLEGTVEEKLFF.

This sequence joins TRBV7-9 and TRBJ2-7, with D uncertain. Germline V CDR1 and CDR2: SEHNR, FQNEAQ (reference sequence). The V end was cut by 6 bases, the J end by 4 bases, with 10 bases between. CDR3 length equals 12 residues. The CDR3 sequence is CASRGEEYEQYF. The CDR3, as DNA: TGTGCCAGCAGGGGTGAGGAGTACGAGCAGTACTTC.

The chain recombines TRBV6-1 with TRBJ2-7; a weak D match, TRBD1 (6 bases). CDR3 length equals 16 residues. Germline lookup yields CDR1 MNHNS and CDR2 SASEGT. The V gene lost 1 base and the J gene lost 3 bases, with 16 bases spanning the gap. In DNA form, the CDR3 reads TGTGCCAGCAGTGAAGGGGGGACATATTCTTTCTACGAGCAGTACGTC. It codes for CASSEGGTYSFYEQYV.

This chain joins TRBV6-6 and TRBJ2-7; D unclear. V was pared by 0 bases and J by 2 bases, with 8 bases between. There are 14 residues in the CDR3. CDR1 and CDR2 (germline): MNHNY, SVGAGI (reference sequence). CDR3 protein: CASSYSAETYEQYV. CDR3 nucleotides: TGTGCCAGCAGTTACTCGGCCGAAACCTACGAGCAGTACGTC.

The chain recombines TRBV9 with TRBJ2-2; 10 nucleotides align to TRBD2. The CDR3 contains 17 residues. Germline V gene data show CDR1 as SGDLS and CDR2 as YYNGEE. The J segment lost 4 bases and the V segment lost 4 bases, leaving 10 bases of the junction unmatched. The CDR3 nucleotides are TGTGCCAGCAGCCGGAGACCAGCGGGAGGGCCCACCGGGGAGCTGTTTTTT. Translation gives CASSRRPAGGPTGELFF. The full variable domain, its missing parts supplied by reference TRBV9 and TRBJ2-2, is DSGVTQTPKHLITATGQRVTLRCSPRSGDLSVYWYQQSLDQGLQFLIQYYNGEERAKGNILERFSAQQFPDLHSELNLSSLELGDSALYFCASSRRPAGGPTGELFFGEGSRLTVL.

CDR3 nucleotides: TGTGCCAGCAGCAGACAGAGGGATAATTCACCCCTCCACTTT. Amino acids: CASSRQRDNSPLHF. The chain joins TRBV6-5 to TRBJ1-6; D perhaps matches TRBD1 (5 bases). This CDR3 region has 14 residues. CDR1 and CDR2 (germline): MNHEY, SVGAGI. Trimming shortened V by 6 bases and J by 5 bases, and 11 bases separated the two germline ends.

The chain couples TRBV11-1 to TRBJ1-1, with no clear D. The CDR3 runs to 14 residues. V was trimmed by 0 bases and J by 3 bases, leaving 8 bases between them. Germline values: CDR1 SGHAT, CDR2 FQDESV (reference sequence). The DNA for the CDR3 is TGTGCCAGCAGCTTAGCGGTGGGCTACACTGAAGCTTTCTTT. Encoded protein: CASSLAVGYTEAFF. Full variable domain (outside the CDR3, taken from reference TRBV11-1 and TRBJ1-1): EAEVAQSPRYKITEKSQAVAFWCDPISGHATLYWYRQILGQGPELLVQFQDESVVDDSQLPKDRFSAERLKGVDSTLKIQPAELGDSAMYLCASSLAVGYTEAFFGQGTRLTVV.

The rearrangement uses TRBV30 and TRBJ2-7; D call uncertain. The V and J ends lost 0 bases and 1 base respectively, with 13 bases between them. The germline gives CDR1 GTSNPN, CDR2 SVGIG (reference sequence). The CDR3 loop spans 15 amino acids. The CDR3 here is CAWSVGAARSYEQYF. For the CDR3, the DNA is TGTGCCTGGAGTGTAGGAGCAGCGCGGTCCTACGAGCAGTACTTC.

This clone occurred a few times. The chain recombines TRBV19 with TRBJ1-5, with 7 bases aligning to TRBD1. Trimming took 2 bases from V and 3 from J; bases not matched to a gene: 1. CDR3 length: 14 residues. The germline V gene encodes CDR1 LNHDA and CDR2 SQIVND (reference sequence). The CDR3 sequence: CASSITGDNQPQHF. The CDR3 DNA follows: TGTGCCAGTAGTATAACAGGGGACAATCAGCCCCAGCATTTT. The whole variable domain, remainder taken from reference TRBV19 and TRBJ1-5, is DGGITQSPKYLFRKEGQNVTLSCEQNLNHDAMYWYRQDPGQGLRLIYYSQIVNDFQKGDIAEGYSVSREKKESFPLTVTSAQKNPTAFYLCASSITGDNQPQHFGDGTRLSIL.

This chain joins TRBV28 and TRBJ2-2, with 8 positions matching TRBD2. Trimming cost V 4 bases and J 5 bases; bases outside gene matches: 6. CDR1 and CDR2 from the germline V gene are MDHEN and SYDVKM. The CDR3 is 15 residues long. CDR3 sequence (DNA): TGTGCCAGCAGTTCAGCGGGAGTTTATACCGGGGAGCTGTTTTTT. Amino acid sequence: CASSSAGVYTGELFF.

The chain links TRBV27 to TRBJ2-2, with 8 bases that match TRBD2. Germline CDR1 is MNHEY and CDR2 is SMNVEV (reference sequence). The V and J ends lost 6 bases and 6 bases, in that order; junction bases with no gene match: 6. This CDR3 comprises 14 residues. The CDR3 loop reads CASSLLGLAGELFF. As DNA, the CDR3 is TGTGCCAGCAGCCTGTTGGGACTAGCCGGGGAGCTGTTTTTT.

This chain links TRBV7-2 with TRBJ1-1, with D maybe TRBD1 (5 bases). V lost 3 bases and J lost 7, with 12 bases in between. The CDR3 sequence is 13 residues long. Germline CDR1 is SGHTA and CDR2 is FQGNSA. Here the CDR3 reads CASSFRVGGEAFF. As DNA, the CDR3 is TGTGCCAGCAGCTTTAGGGTTGGGGGTGAAGCTTTCTTT.

This chain joins TRBV6-5 and TRBJ2-1, with 12 nucleotides matching TRBD2. V dropped 0 bases and J dropped 8; count of bases not matched to a gene: 5. This CDR3 contains 16 residues. Germline loops: CDR1 MNHEY, CDR2 SVGAGI. This CDR3 is CASSYSTSGSSYEQFF. CDR3 sequence (DNA): TGTGCCAGCAGTTACTCGACTAGCGGGAGTTCCTATGAGCAGTTCTTC.

The chain has TRBV21-1 and TRBJ2-5; TRBD2 is taken as the D call from the table, unchecked against the DNA. TRBV21-1 is shown as a pseudogene. CDR3 length: 12 residues. CDR3 coding DNA: TGTGCCAGCAGCATAACGGAGGAGACCCAGTACTTC. This codes for CASSITEETQYF.

This clone was picked up one time. This chain uses TRBV27 with TRBJ2-2; the D gene is possibly TRBD2 (5 bases). Germline loops: CDR1 MNHEY, CDR2 SMNVEV (reference sequence). This CDR3 is 14 amino acids long. V lost 5 bases, J lost 2 bases, and 9 bases lay in between. The CDR3 sequence is CASSPGRNTGELFF. CDR3 bases: TGTGCCAGCAGTCCGGGGAGAAACACCGGGGAGCTGTTTTTT.